This T cell receptor beta chain originates from a study of cytomegalovirus exposure and HLA in healthy donors. Overall study results and limits: Several of the most significant clusters were apparently associated with common viral pathogens in a later analysis. According to the study, roughly 160 TCR beta chains were cytomegalovirus-associated.

The PCR ran on 60 Vbeta and 13 Jbeta primers. Data came from immunoSEQ multiplex PCR; TCRdb stores just in-frame clones and leaves some out. Here the sample spans about 120,000 clones, approximately 66% being singletons. Germline assignment: CDR1 LNHDA and CDR2 SQIVND (reference sequence). The ends were cut back, 3 bases at V and 5 bases at J, with 8 bases in the middle. This CDR3 comprises 13 residues. To note about this clone: The antigen remains undetermined.

The sequencing input was PBMCs. This chain connects TRBV19 to TRBJ2-1, with TRBD2 as a possible D gene (6 bases). The sequence was collected from a woman between 40 and 55 years old in good health and CMV-seropositive. The CDR3 protein is CASSMGLNNEQFF. CDR3 sequence (DNA): TGTGCCAGTAGTATGGGACTGAACAATGAGCAGTTCTTC.